The 10 T cell receptor beta chains listed next were all sequenced from one sample in a study of radiotherapy plus CTLA-4 blockade in lung cancer. The assay was immunoSEQ multiplex PCR, and TCRdb's table has in-frame clones only and misses some. The sample includes about 68,000 clones, around 79% of them seen just once. Here the sequenced sample was peripheral blood, taken from a patient treated with radiotherapy plus ipilimumab. These receptors all stem from a human donor with non-small cell lung cancer who had a complete response to radiotherapy plus ipilimumab.

This sequence joins TRBV2 and TRBJ1-2; no clear D gene. Germline V gene sequence: CDR1 SNHLY, CDR2 FYNNEI. The CDR3 length is 12 residues. V lost 3 bases and J lost 1, with 3 bases in between. The CDR3 DNA sequence: TGTGCCAGCAGTGAGGGTAACTATGGCTACACCTTC. Translating it yields CASSEGNYGYTF. Variable domain in full (rest from reference TRBV2 and TRBJ1-2): EPEVTQTPSHQVTQMGQEVILRCVPISNHLYFYWYRQILGQKVEFLVSFYNNEISEKSEIFDDQFSVERPDGSNFTLKIRSTKLEDSAMYFCASSEGNYGYTFGSGTRLTVV.

The CDR3 region has the DNA TGTGCCAGCAGCTTGGACGGGGCAACCTACAATGAGCAGTTCTTC. Translated: CASSLDGATYNEQFF. The rearrangement joins TRBV5-4 to TRBJ2-1; D tentatively fits TRBD1 or TRBD2 (5 bases each). The length of the CDR3 is 15 residues. Germline lookup yields CDR1 SGHNT and CDR2 YYREEE (reference sequence). The V and J ends lost 0 bases and 2 bases respectively, with 9 bases between them.

The chain joins TRBV6-5 to TRBJ1-6; D gene ambiguous. V was cut by 4 bases and J by 9 bases, with 10 bases left in between. From germline, CDR1 is MNHEY and CDR2 SVGAGI. The CDR3 runs to 13 residues. DNA of the CDR3: TGTGCCAGCAGTTCCCTAGACCGTTCACCCCTCCACTTT. This encodes CASSSLDRSPLHF.

The chain recombines TRBV5-1 with TRBJ1-6, with D possibly being TRBD1 (6 bases). Germline-derived CDR1 and CDR2 are SGHRS and YFSETQ. Trimming took 7 bases from V and 5 from J, leaving 19 bases between them. This CDR3 is 16 amino acids long. The CDR3 spells CASCSQGIGDNSPLHF. The DNA of the CDR3 is TGCGCCAGCTGCTCTCAGGGGATTGGGGATAATTCACCCCTCCACTTT.

CDR3 coding DNA: TGTGCCAGCAGAGGCACAGATACGCAGTATTTT. It translates to CASRGTDTQYF. The chain carries TRBV28 and TRBJ2-3; D not certain. Per the germline V gene, CDR1 is MDHEN and CDR2 is SYDVKM. CDR3 length: 11 residues. V was cut by 6 bases and J by 1 base, with 2 bases left in between.

CDR3 in amino acids: CASSLWGTGDYEQYF. DNA of the CDR3: TGTGCCAGCAGTCTATGGGGAACAGGGGATTACGAGCAGTACTTC. V is TRBV11-2 and J is TRBJ2-7; 7 nucleotides align to TRBD1. V shed 6 bases and J 4 bases; nucleotides not matched to a gene: 12. There are 15 residues in the CDR3. Germline V gene lookup returns CDR1 SGHAT and CDR2 FQNNGV.

This chain uses TRBV27 with TRBJ1-1, with D possibly TRBD1 on 6 matching bases. Trimming took 2 bases from V and 0 from J, leaving 16 bases between them. The CDR3 contains 17 residues. Germline V gene sequence: CDR1 MNHEY, CDR2 SMNVEV (reference sequence). This CDR3 reads CASSLRQGLAMNTEAFF. The CDR3 DNA is TGTGCCAGCAGTTTACGGCAGGGGCTGGCTATGAACACTGAAGCTTTCTTT.

This clone appeared a single time. This sequence joins TRBV5-4 and TRBJ2-3; D gene unclear. Trimming took 0 bases from V and 0 from J, leaving 8 bases between them. The CDR3 extends over 15 amino acids. The germline V gene encodes CDR1 SGHNT and CDR2 YYREEE (reference sequence). The CDR3 nucleotides read TGTGCCAGCAGCTTGGGGGGAACTAGCACAGATACGCAGTATTTT. Amino acid sequence: CASSLGGTSTDTQYF.

This rearrangement joins TRBV27 to TRBJ1-5; D is undetermined. The CDR3 has 12 residues. V was pared by 5 bases and J by 5 bases, with 7 bases between. Germline V gene data show CDR1 as MNHEY and CDR2 as SMNVEV (reference sequence). CDR3 loop: CASSPSHQPQHF. The CDR3 DNA reads as TGTGCCAGCAGTCCCTCGCATCAGCCCCAGCATTTT.

The chain carries TRBV5-6 and TRBJ2-7, with 9 bases aligning to TRBD1. The CDR3 consists of 14 residues. Germline V gene sequence: CDR1 SGHDT, CDR2 YYEEEE. V lost 1 base, J lost 7 bases, and 6 bases stayed unmatched. CDR3 sequence: CASSLKQGAKEQYF. CDR3 nucleotides: TGTGCCAGCAGCTTGAAACAGGGGGCGAAAGAGCAGTACTTC.